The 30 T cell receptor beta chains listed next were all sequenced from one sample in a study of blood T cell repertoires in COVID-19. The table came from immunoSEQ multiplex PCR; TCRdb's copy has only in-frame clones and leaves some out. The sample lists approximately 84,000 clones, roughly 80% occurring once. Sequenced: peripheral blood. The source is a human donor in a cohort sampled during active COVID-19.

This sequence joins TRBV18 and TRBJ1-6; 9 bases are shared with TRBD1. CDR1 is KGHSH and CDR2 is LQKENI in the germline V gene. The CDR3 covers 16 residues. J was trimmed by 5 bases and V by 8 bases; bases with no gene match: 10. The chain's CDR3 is CASRSGQGGNNSPLHF. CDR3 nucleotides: TGTGCCAGCCGTTCGGGACAGGGCGGAAATAATTCACCCCTCCACTTT. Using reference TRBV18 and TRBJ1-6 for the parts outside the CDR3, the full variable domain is NAGVMQNPRHLVRRRGQEARLRCSPMKGHSHVYWYRQLPEEGLKFMVYLQKENIIDESGMPKERFSAEFPKEGPSILRIQQVVRGDSAAYFCASRSGQGGNNSPLHFGNGTRLTVT.

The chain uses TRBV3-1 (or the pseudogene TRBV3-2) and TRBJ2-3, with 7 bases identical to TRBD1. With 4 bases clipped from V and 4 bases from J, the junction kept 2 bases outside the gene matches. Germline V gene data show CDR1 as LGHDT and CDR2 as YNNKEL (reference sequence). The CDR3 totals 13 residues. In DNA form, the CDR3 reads TGTGCCAGCAGCCCCACAGGGGCAGATACGCAGTATTTT. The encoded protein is CASSPTGADTQYF.

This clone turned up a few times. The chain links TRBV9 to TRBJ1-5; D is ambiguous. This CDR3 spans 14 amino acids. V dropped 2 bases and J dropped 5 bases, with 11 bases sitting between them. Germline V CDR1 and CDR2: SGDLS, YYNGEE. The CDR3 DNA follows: TGTGCCAGCAGCGTCGGATGGGGAGATCAGCCCCAGCATTTT. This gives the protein CASSVGWGDQPQHF.

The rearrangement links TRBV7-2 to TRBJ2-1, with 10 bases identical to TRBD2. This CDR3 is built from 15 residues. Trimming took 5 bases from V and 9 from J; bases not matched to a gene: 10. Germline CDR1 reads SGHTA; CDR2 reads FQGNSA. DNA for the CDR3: TGTGCCAGCAGCCTTAGAACTAGCGGGGAGGGTGAGCAGTTCTTC. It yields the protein CASSLRTSGEGEQFF.

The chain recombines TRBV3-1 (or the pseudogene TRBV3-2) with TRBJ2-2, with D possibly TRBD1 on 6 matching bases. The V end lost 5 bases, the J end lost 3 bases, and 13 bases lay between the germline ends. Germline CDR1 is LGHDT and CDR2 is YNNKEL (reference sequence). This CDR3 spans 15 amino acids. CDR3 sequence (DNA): TGTGCCAGCAGCTACAGGGTTTTAGACACCGGGGAGCTGTTTTTT. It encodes CASSYRVLDTGELFF.

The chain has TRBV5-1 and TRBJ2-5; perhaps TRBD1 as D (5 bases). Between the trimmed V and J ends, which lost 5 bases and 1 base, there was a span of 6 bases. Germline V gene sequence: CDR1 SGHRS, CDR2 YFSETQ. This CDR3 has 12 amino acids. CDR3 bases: TGCGCCAGCAGAGACAGCCAAGAGACCCAGTACTTC. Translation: CASRDSQETQYF.

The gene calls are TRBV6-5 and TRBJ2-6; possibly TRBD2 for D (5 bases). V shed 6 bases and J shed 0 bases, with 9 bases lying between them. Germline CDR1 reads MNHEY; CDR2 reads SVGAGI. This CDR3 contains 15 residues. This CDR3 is CASRGGSSGANVLTF. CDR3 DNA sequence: TGTGCCAGCAGAGGAGGAAGCTCTGGGGCCAACGTCCTGACTTTC.

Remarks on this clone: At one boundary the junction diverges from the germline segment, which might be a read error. CDR3 protein: CASSASGTGSYSEQFF. The CDR3 DNA reads as TGTGCCAGCAGCGCTTCCGGGACAGGGAGCTACAGTGAGCAGTTCTTC. The rearrangement joins TRBV9 to TRBJ2-1, with TRBD1 identical over 9 bases. The CDR3 runs 16 residues. From germline, CDR1 is SGDLS and CDR2 YYNGEE.

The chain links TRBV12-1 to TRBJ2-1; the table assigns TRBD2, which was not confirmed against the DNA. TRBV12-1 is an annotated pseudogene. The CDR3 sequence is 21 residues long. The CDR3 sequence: CASSPRSFGTGGTSGCRWRFF. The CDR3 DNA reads TGTGCCAGCAGCCCCCGTTCGTTTGGGACAGGCGGGACTAGCGGGTGCCGCTGGCGGTTCTTC.

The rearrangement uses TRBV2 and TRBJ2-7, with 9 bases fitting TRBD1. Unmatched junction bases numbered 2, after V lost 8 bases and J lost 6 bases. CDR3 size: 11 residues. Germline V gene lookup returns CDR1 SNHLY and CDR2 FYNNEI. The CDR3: CASRDRAEQYF. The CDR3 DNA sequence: TGTGCCAGCCGGGACAGGGCCGAGCAGTACTTC. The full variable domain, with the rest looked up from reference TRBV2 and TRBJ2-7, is EPEVTQTPSHQVTQMGQEVILRCVPISNHLYFYWYRQILGQKVEFLVSFYNNEISEKSEIFDDQFSVERPDGSNFTLKIRSTKLEDSAMYFCASRDRAEQYFGPGTRLTVT.

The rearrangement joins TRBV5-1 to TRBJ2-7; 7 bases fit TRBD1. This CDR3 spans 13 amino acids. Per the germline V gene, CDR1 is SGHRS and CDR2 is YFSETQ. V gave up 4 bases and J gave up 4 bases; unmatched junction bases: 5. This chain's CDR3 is CASSPIQGYEQYF. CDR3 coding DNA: TGCGCCAGCAGCCCGATACAGGGGTACGAGCAGTACTTC. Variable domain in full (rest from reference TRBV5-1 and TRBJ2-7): KAGVTQTPRYLIKTRGQQVTLSCSPISGHRSVSWYQQTPGQGLQFLFEYFSETQRNKGNFPGRFSGRQFSNSRSEMNVSTLELGDSALYLCASSPIQGYEQYFGPGTRLTVT.

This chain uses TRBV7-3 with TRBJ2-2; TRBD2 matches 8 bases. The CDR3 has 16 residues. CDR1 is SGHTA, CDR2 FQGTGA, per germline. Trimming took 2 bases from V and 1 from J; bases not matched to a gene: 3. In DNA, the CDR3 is TGTGCCAGCAGCTTATTAGCGGGACAGAACACCGGGGAGCTGTTTTTT. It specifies CASSLLAGQNTGELFF.

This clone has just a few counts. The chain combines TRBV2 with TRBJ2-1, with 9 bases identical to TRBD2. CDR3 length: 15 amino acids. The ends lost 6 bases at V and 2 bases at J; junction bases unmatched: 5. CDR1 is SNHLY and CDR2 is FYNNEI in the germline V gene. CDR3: CASRLIAGAYNEQFF. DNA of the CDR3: TGTGCCAGCAGGCTGATAGCGGGAGCCTACAATGAGCAGTTCTTC.

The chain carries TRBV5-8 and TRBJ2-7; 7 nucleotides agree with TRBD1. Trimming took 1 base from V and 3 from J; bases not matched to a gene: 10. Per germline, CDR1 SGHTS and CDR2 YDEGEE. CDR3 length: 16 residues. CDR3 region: CASSLTLTGAVYEQYF. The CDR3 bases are TGTGCCAGCAGCTTGACCCTAACAGGGGCCGTCTACGAGCAGTACTTC. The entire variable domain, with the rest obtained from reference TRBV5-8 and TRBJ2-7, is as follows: EAGVTQSPTHLIKTRGQQATLRCSPISGHTSVYWYQQALGLGLQFLLWYDEGEERNRGNFPPRFSGRQFPNYSSELNVNALELEDSALYLCASSLTLTGAVYEQYFGPGTRLTVT.

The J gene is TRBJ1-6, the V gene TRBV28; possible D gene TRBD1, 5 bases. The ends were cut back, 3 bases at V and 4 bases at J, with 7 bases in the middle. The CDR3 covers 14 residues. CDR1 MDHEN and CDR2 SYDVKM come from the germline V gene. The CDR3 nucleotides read TGTGCCAGCAGTTTGAGACAGTATAATTCACCCCTCCACTTT. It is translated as CASSLRQYNSPLHF.

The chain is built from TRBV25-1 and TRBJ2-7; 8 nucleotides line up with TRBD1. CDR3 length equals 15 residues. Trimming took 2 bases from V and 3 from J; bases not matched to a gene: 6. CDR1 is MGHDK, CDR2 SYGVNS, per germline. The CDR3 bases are TGTGCCAGCAGTGAAGCCCAGGGGGCAAGCTACGAGCAGTACTTC. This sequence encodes CASSEAQGASYEQYF.

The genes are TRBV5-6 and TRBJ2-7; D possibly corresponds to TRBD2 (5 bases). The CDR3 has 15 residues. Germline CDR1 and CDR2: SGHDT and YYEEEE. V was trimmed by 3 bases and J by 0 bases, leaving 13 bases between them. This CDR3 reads CASSWRTGNSYEQYF. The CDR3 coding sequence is TGTGCCAGCAGCTGGCGGACGGGGAACTCCTACGAGCAGTACTTC.

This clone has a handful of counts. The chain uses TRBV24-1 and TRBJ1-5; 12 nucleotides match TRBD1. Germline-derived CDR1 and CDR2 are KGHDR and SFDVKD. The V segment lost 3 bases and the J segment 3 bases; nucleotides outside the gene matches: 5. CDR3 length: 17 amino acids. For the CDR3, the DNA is TGTGCCACCAGTGATCCCGGGACAGGGGGCATCAATCAGCCCCAGCATTTT. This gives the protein CATSDPGTGGINQPQHF.

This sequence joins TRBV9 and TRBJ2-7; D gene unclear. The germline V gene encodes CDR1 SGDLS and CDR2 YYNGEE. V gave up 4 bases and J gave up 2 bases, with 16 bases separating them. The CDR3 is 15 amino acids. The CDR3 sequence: CASSPNSGGAYEQYF. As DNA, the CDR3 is TGTGCCAGCAGCCCAAATTCGGGTGGAGCCTACGAGCAGTACTTC. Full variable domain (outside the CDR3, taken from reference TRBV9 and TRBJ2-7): DSGVTQTPKHLITATGQRVTLRCSPRSGDLSVYWYQQSLDQGLQFLIQYYNGEERAKGNILERFSAQQFPDLHSELNLSSLELGDSALYFCASSPNSGGAYEQYFGPGTRLTVT.

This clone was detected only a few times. CDR3 sequence (DNA): TGTGCCAGTGGGACGCCGACAGGGCCGGTCTACGAGCAGTACTTC. Translation: CASGTPTGPVYEQYF. The chain combines TRBV19 with TRBJ2-7; 7 bases agree with TRBD1. The CDR3 runs to 15 residues. J was trimmed by 3 bases and V by 8 bases; bases with no gene match: 13. Germline lookup yields CDR1 LNHDA and CDR2 SQIVND (reference sequence).

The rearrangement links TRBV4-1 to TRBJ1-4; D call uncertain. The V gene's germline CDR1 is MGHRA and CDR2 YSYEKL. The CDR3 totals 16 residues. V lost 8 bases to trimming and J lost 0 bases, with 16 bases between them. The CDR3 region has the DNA TGCGCCAGCTCCACTAGGATAGTTGCAACTAATGAAAAACTGTTTTTT. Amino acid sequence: CASSTRIVATNEKLFF.

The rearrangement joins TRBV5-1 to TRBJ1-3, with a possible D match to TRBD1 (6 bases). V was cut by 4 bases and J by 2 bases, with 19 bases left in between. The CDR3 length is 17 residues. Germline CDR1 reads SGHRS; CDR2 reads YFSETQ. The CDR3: CASSLALVGGAGNTIYF. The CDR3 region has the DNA TGCGCCAGCAGCCTTGCCTTGGTAGGGGGGGCTGGAAACACCATATATTTT.

In nucleotides, the CDR3 is TGTGCCAGCAGCTCGGACAGGGCGGGAGCAGATACGCAGTATTTT. It codes for CASSSDRAGADTQYF. The rearrangement joins TRBV7-9 to TRBJ2-3; possibly TRBD1 for D (8 bases). The germline V and J ends were trimmed by 4 bases and 4 bases, with 15 bases remaining between them. The CDR3 has 15 residues. Germline lookup yields CDR1 SEHNR and CDR2 FQNEAQ (reference sequence).

CDR3 residues: CASSPTGWNTEAFF. CDR3 sequence (DNA): TGTGCCAGCAGCCCCACCGGTTGGAACACTGAAGCTTTCTTT. The chain joins TRBV27 to TRBJ1-1; D is undetermined. The CDR3 totals 14 residues. V was cut by 6 bases and J by 1 base, with 12 bases left in between. In germline, CDR1 is MNHEY, CDR2 SMNVEV (reference sequence).

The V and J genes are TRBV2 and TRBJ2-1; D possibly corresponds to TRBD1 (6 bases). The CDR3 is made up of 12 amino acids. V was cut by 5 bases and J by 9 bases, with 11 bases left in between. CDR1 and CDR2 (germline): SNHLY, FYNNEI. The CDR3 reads CASSKQGTEQFF. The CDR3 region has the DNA TGTGCCAGCAGTAAACAGGGTACTGAGCAGTTCTTC.

The DNA for the CDR3 is TGTGCCAGCAGCCAAGTTATGCAGAAAAACACCGGGGAGCTGTTTTTT. Its translation is CASSQVMQKNTGELFF. This chain connects TRBV4-2 to TRBJ2-2; no reliable D call. Deletions cut 1 base from V and 2 bases from J, with 11 bases between. The CDR3 runs 16 residues. Germline CDR1 LGHNA, CDR2 YNFKEQ.

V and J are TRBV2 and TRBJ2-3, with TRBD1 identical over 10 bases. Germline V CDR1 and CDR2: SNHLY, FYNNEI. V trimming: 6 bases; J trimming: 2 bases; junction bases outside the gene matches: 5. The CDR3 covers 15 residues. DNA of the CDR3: TGTGCCAGCAGCTTCGGGACAGGGGACACAGATACGCAGTATTTT. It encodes CASSFGTGDTDTQYF.

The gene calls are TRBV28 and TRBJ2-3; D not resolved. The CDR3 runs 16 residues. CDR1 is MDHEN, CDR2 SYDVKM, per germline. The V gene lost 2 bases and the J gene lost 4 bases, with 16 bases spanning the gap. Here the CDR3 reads CASSLVSSLVPDTQYF. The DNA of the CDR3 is TGTGCCAGCAGTTTAGTCAGTAGCCTAGTCCCAGATACGCAGTATTTT.

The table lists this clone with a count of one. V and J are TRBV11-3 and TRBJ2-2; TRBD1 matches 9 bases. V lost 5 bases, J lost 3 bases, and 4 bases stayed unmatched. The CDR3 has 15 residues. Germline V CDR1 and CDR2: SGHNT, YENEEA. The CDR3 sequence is CASSPRTGDTGELFF. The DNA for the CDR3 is TGTGCCAGCAGCCCGCGGACAGGGGACACCGGGGAGCTGTTTTTT.

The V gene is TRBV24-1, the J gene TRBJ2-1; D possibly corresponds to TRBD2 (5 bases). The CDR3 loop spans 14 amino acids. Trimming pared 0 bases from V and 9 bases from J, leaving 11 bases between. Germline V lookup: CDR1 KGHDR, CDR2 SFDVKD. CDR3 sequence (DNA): TGTGCCACCAGTGATTTGGATTCACGGGGTGAGCAGTTCTTC. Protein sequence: CATSDLDSRGEQFF.